This is a list of T cell receptor beta chains from one sample in a study of blood T cell repertoires in COVID-19. The protocol was immunoSEQ multiplex PCR, while the TCRdb copy is restricted to in-frame clones and leaves out a portion. The repertoire holds fewer than 250,000 clones, with approximately 80% as singletons. Sample: PBMCs or T cells enriched from blood (not recorded which). The receptors were gathered from a woman aged 45-65 years with acute COVID-19. Each CDR3 is given with its conserved first and last residue. Each record gives: CDR3 length, clone size, J gene, D gene, V gene, CDR3 DNA, CDR3 protein. A D gene is named only where the DNA matches it firmly. Clone size is not always given. Where it is, it says once, few, many or a class for expanded clones.

length: 17; size: NA; J: TRBJ1-4; D: TRBD1; V: TRBV9; DNA: TGTGCCAGCAGCGTAGCGCCGGGGACAGGGAGTGATGAAAAACTGTTTTTT; CDR3: CASSVAPGTGSDEKLFF
length: 17; size: NA; J: TRBJ1-1; D: TRBD1; V: TRBV5-8; DNA: TGTGCCAGCAGCTCCGGACAGGGCGGGATAGAGAACACTGAAGCTTTCTTT; CDR3: CASSSGQGGIENTEAFF
length: 16; size: NA; J: TRBJ1-5; D: NA; V: TRBV6-1; DNA: TGTGCCAGCAGTGAACCCGGGTGGTGGGGCAATCAGCCCCAGCATTTT; CDR3: CASSEPGWWGNQPQHF
length: 15; size: NA; J: TRBJ1-6; D: NA; V: TRBV10-3; DNA: TGTGCCATCAGTGAGTCGACAATTCTGAGTTCACCCCTCCACTTT; CDR3: CAISESTILSSPLHF
length: 14; size: NA; J: TRBJ1-2; D: TRBD1; V: TRBV10-3; DNA: TGTGCCATCAGCCAGTGGGGGACAGAAGGGGACTACACCTTC; CDR3: CAISQWGTEGDYTF
length: 15; size: NA; J: TRBJ1-2; D: NA; V: TRBV6-1; DNA: TGTGCCAGCAGTGAACCTTACAGGTCCTTCTATGGCTACACCTTC; CDR3: CASSEPYRSFYGYTF
length: 15; size: NA; J: TRBJ1-2; D: NA; V: TRBV3-1/TRBV3-2; DNA: TGTGCCAGCAGCCAAGATAGCCAGGGCGTCTATGGCTACACCTTC; CDR3: CASSQDSQGVYGYTF
length: 12; size: few; J: TRBJ1-2; D: NA; V: TRBV15; DNA: TGTGCCACCAGCAGAGACAGGGTCGGCTACACCTTC; CDR3: CATSRDRVGYTF
length: 12; size: NA; J: TRBJ2-5; D: NA; V: TRBV12-3/TRBV12-4; DNA: TGTGCCAGCAGTTTAGTAGCCGTGACCCAGTACTTC; CDR3: CASSLVAVTQYF
length: 14; size: NA; J: TRBJ2-1; D: NA; V: TRBV7-3; DNA: TGTGCCAGCAGCCCCCGGAGTAGCTACAATGAGCAGTTCTTC; CDR3: CASSPRSSYNEQFF
length: 15; size: few; J: TRBJ1-3; D: TRBD1; V: TRBV6-5; DNA: TGTGCCAGCAGAAACCAGGGGGGCTCTGGAAACACCATATATTTT; CDR3: CASRNQGGSGNTIYF
length: 17; size: once; J: TRBJ2-3; D: NA; V: TRBV7-2; DNA: TGTGCCAGCAGCCATGGGGGCCTAGCGGTGAAGGCAGATACGCAGTATTTT; CDR3: CASSHGGLAVKADTQYF
length: 14; size: once; J: TRBJ2-3; D: TRBD1; V: TRBV3-1/TRBV3-2; DNA: TGTGCCAGCAGCCACTGGACAGGGAATATTACGCAGTATTTT; CDR3: CASSHWTGNITQYF
length: 14; size: NA; J: TRBJ2-7; D: NA; V: TRBV5-1; DNA: TGCGCCAGCACCTTTGGAGGCGGCAACTACGAGCAGTACTTC; CDR3: CASTFGGGNYEQYF
length: 12; size: NA; J: TRBJ2-7; D: TRBD2; V: TRBV12-5; DNA: TGTGCTAGCAGGCGGGGGTCCTACGAGCAGTACTTC; CDR3: CASRRGSYEQYF
length: 16; size: NA; J: TRBJ2-1; D: TRBD1; V: TRBV5-1; DNA: TGCGCCAGCAGCTTGGCGCCGGGACAGGGGTACAATGAGCAGTTCTTC; CDR3: CASSLAPGQGYNEQFF
length: 13; size: NA; J: TRBJ1-6; D: NA; V: TRBV6-5; DNA: TGTGCCAGCACCGTACATATAAATTCACCCCTCCACTTT; CDR3: CASTVHINSPLHF
length: 15; size: once; J: TRBJ2-5; D: NA; V: TRBV11-3; DNA: TGTGCCAGCACTCCCCAAACAGGGACCCAAGAGACCCAGTACTTC; CDR3: CASTPQTGTQETQYF
length: 16; size: NA; J: TRBJ1-5; D: NA; V: TRBV6-2/TRBV6-3; DNA: TGTGCCAGCAGCCGCCGGCCGTCGGGAGGGAATCAGCCCCAGCATTTT; CDR3: CASSRRPSGGNQPQHF
length: 13; size: NA; J: TRBJ1-6; D: TRBD1; V: TRBV2; DNA: TGTGCCAGCAGTCAGGACAGGAATTCACCCCTCCACTTT; CDR3: CASSQDRNSPLHF
length: 13; size: few; J: TRBJ1-2; D: NA; V: TRBV20-1; DNA: TGCAGTGCTAGTCAGGGGACGGGCTATGGCTACACCTTC; CDR3: CSASQGTGYGYTF
length: 14; size: NA; J: TRBJ2-7; D: TRBD1; V: TRBV19; DNA: TGTGCCAGCAGAGCCGGACAGGGGGCGCGTGAGCAGTACTTC; CDR3: CASRAGQGAREQYF
length: 13; size: NA; J: TRBJ1-2; D: NA; V: TRBV6-2/TRBV6-3; DNA: TGTGCCAGCAGTCGAGAAGGGGTCTATGGCTACACCTTC; CDR3: CASSREGVYGYTF